The TCR beta chain under discussion was sequenced for a study of blood T cell repertoires in COVID-19 (dated by TCRdb to about 2020). Background on the whole study: Collaborator samples came from the United States, Italy and Spain and covered acute and convalescent phases of COVID-19. The material from the prospective study consisted of cDNA or gDNA derived from T cells, B-cell-depleted T cells, or PBMCs. The dataset comprised deeply sampled blood TCRbeta repertoires from subjects exposed to, actively infected with, or recovered from COVID-19. A freely available public database, intended as a resource for researchers studying the immune response to SARS-CoV-2, is where the repertoires were released. The samples were drawn from the first 160 participants of the ongoing ImmuneRACE study and from 950 to 1,500 subjects provided by 6 global collaborators. A de-identified subject ID, COVID-19 status, age in years and sex were almost always included in the sample metadata. Where available, HLA class I and class II types were taken from metadata supplied by the sample provider and were not determined by assay-based typing. What the research found in general, with its limitations: The quantity of clinical and demographic metadata differed by source and by participant and was supplied without curation.

Comments on this clone: Its binding antigen is unknown. The sample holds no much larger clone one base away, and base qualities are not on file.

The CDR3 covers 13 residues, taking in both the cysteine and the phenylalanine. The entry retains the CDR3 DNA only, 39 bases that are in frame from base 1. The germline V gene (reference sequence) yields SEHNR for CDR1 and FQNEAQ for CDR2. Trimming takes 4 bases from V and 5 bases from J, and the germline ends sit 9 bases apart. Samples from volunteer blood donors who had recovered from COVID-19 were contributed by a second Seattle source. Whole blood was collected in K2EDTA tubes by collaborating institutions according to the institutions' own protocols. Collaborator samples were shipped for TCRbeta analysis as frozen whole blood, isolated PBMCs, or DNA extracted from either sample type. The immunoSEQ Assay, a bias-controlled multiplex PCR, was used to amplify TCRbeta CDR3 regions from genomic DNA. Per the authors' processing: Within the assay, amplification of reference gene primers was used to estimate how many nucleated cells each sample contained. To quantify the absolute abundance of each unique TCRbeta CDR3 rearrangement, sequence reads were collapsed and filtered. Productive Simpson clonality was computed per sample as the square root of Simpson's diversity index over productive rearrangements. In TCRdb, the immuneACCESS table is reduced to in-frame sequences with V and J assigned. These tables do not hold every clone; where another copy was compared, an unresolved V gene accounts for under half, and the others remain unexplained. The V and J calls and clone size are taken from that table; D and trimming were inferred from the DNA. Counted in this sample were nearly 200,000 clones; about 88% of them appeared once. The top ten constitute roughly 6.2% of the sample.

The source material was peripheral blood. The receptor was derived from a woman aged 40 to 49 who had recovered from COVID-19. The chain joins TRBV7-9 to TRBJ2-1; a confident D gene designation cannot be given. The nucleotide sequence is TGTGCCAGCAGCTCGCGCGGAAACAATGAGCAGTTCTTC. The encoded protein is CASSSRGNNEQFF.